This T cell receptor beta chain was identified in a study of T cells in Graves' hyperthyroidism and ophthalmopathy. Exclusion followed for patients with uncontrolled infection, other autoimmune disease, pregnancy or lactation. PBMCs were sourced from around 10 ml fresh peripheral blood. This clonotype was seen many times. Researchers took RNA transcripts and amplified the TCR beta CDR3 regions from them. The TCR CDR3 was amplified in a first-round RT-PCR using the HTBI primer set. A single record per CDR3 protein comes from TCRdb applying MiXCR to the multiplex PCR reads. The sample lists a few hundred thousand distinct CDR3 sequences, 15% to 20% occurring once. Losses at the gene ends were 5 bases for V and 2 bases for J; bases not matched to a gene: 9. The V gene's germline CDR1 is DFQATT and CDR2 SNEGSKA (reference sequence). This CDR3 comprises 16 residues.

This chain links TRBV20-1 with TRBJ2-2; 9 positions match TRBD1. The sample comprised blood. The receptor was derived from a woman between 40 and 50 years old with Graves' ophthalmopathy. CDR3 DNA sequence: TGCAGTGCTCCTCGCAGGGACAGGGCAAACACCGGGGAGCTGTTTTTT. This translates into CSAPRRDRANTGELFF.